These T cell receptor beta chains were read from a single sample in a study of shared clonotypes between healthy human individuals. Profiling relied on immunoSEQ multiplex PCR, and the TCRdb table lists in-frame clones only, not all of them. The sample has approximately 530,000 clones; about 96% are singletons. The sequenced material came from naive CD4+ T cells sorted from blood. The receptors stem from a woman aged 25 to 39 in good health. Each CDR3 is given without its conserved first and last residue.

J: TRBJ2-7
V: TRBV28
CDR3: ATKESGPSNPLYEQY

J: TRBJ1-2
V: TRBV28
CDR3: ASSSAPRGLRDRVRSNYGYT

J: TRBJ1-2
V: TRBV28
CDR3: ASSYVGTYGYT

J: TRBJ2-7
V: TRBV7-9
CDR3: ASSLAGGEQY

J: TRBJ2-7
V: TRBV5-6
CDR3: ASSSAGGRGREQY

J: TRBJ2-5
V: TRBV27
CDR3: ASSLSPAETQY

J: TRBJ1-5
V: TRBV19
CDR3: ASNGLGQPQH

J: TRBJ2-3
V: TRBV7-9
CDR3: ASSLPILAVGRDTQY

J: TRBJ2-2
V: TRBV2
CDR3: ASSGGPTGELF

J: TRBJ2-3
V: TRBV6-1
CDR3: ASFQATRTDTQY

J: TRBJ2-5
V: TRBV19
CDR3: ASSIVAGDQETQY

J: TRBJ1-2
V: TRBV5-4
CDR3: ASSQDYNYGYT

J: TRBJ1-4
V: TRBV28
CDR3: ASSSGDDEKLF

J: TRBJ1-5
V: TRBV7-8
CDR3: ASSSMGGSNQPQH

J: TRBJ2-7
V: TRBV10-1
CDR3: ARNGQVPYEQY

J: TRBJ2-2
V: TRBV15
CDR3: ATGIGGRLTGELF

J: TRBJ2-7
V: TRBV29-1
CDR3: SVDLAGGGEQY

J: TRBJ2-5
V: TRBV7-9
CDR3: ASSFGPGGETQY

J: TRBJ1-1
V: TRBV27
CDR3: ASSLSWDTEAF

J: TRBJ1-5
V: TRBV28
CDR3: ASISGQGYQPQH

J: TRBJ1-1
V: TRBV6-6
CDR3: ASSSLLTGGDTEAF

J: -
V: TRBV29-1
CDR3: SVAATAGSEQY

J: TRBJ2-3
V: TRBV5-1
CDR3: ASSLMGLNTDTQY

J: TRBJ2-3
V: TRBV15
CDR3: ATSRDRGRGVSDTQY

J: TRBJ2-3
V: TRBV9
CDR3: ASSGTLSTDTQY

J: TRBJ2-3
V: TRBV7-9
CDR3: ASSPKDGTGDTDTQY

J: TRBJ2-1
V: TRBV7-3
CDR3: ASSRSSAEHNNEQF

J: TRBJ1-2
V: TRBV7-9
CDR3: ASSLEGLNYGYT

J: TRBJ1-1
V: TRBV28
CDR3: ASRKGGRGFEAF

J: TRBJ1-2
V: TRBV28
CDR3: ASSFRGDSLIYGYT

J: TRBJ2-7
V: TRBV5-1
CDR3: ASSRDSPYEQY

J: TRBJ2-3
V: TRBV11-2
CDR3: ASSPGTSGRVRDTQY

J: TRBJ2-3
V: TRBV5-4
CDR3: ASSLGWLTDTQY

J: TRBJ1-2
V: TRBV11-2
CDR3: ASSPDRLGYT

J: TRBJ1-4
V: TRBV19
CDR3: ASSRGLFDEKLF

J: TRBJ2-1
V: TRBV7-2
CDR3: ASSLDPAYNEQF

J: TRBJ1-1
V: TRBV5-1
CDR3: ASSIDTNTEAF

J: TRBJ2-3
V: TRBV28
CDR3: ASSLASGRAYLTDTQY

J: TRBJ2-3
V: TRBV6-6
CDR3: ASSRLGEGTDTQY

J: TRBJ2-5
V: TRBV25-1
CDR3: ASPQETQY

J: TRBJ2-7
V: TRBV18
CDR3: ASSPLEGLAGLSYEQY

J: TRBJ2-1
V: TRBV7-9
CDR3: ASTRGGDRGPRNEQF

J: TRBJ2-2
V: TRBV5-1
CDR3: ASSPLGGGNTGELF

J: TRBJ1-1
V: TRBV27
CDR3: ASSSGRSTEAF

J: TRBJ2-7
V: TRBV5-5
CDR3: ASSATGTSYEQY

J: TRBJ2-4
V: TRBV6-1
CDR3: ASSDTRRNIQY

J: TRBJ1-2
V: TRBV7-6
CDR3: ASSQGQDYGYT

J: TRBJ1-5
V: TRBV19
CDR3: ASSMRDRGYSNQPQH

J: TRBJ1-1
V: TRBV28
CDR3: ATQGHDLTEAF

J: TRBJ1-1
V: TRBV10-3
CDR3: AISEGAVNTEAF

J: TRBJ2-1
V: TRBV11-1
CDR3: ASSAARTVSYNEQF

J: TRBJ1-5
V: TRBV5-5
CDR3: ASSLDMTDQPQH

J: TRBJ2-2
V: TRBV5-1
CDR3: ASSLEAWGPSTRELF

J: TRBJ2-1
V: TRBV4-1
CDR3: ASSYPTIGVAGADEQF

J: TRBJ2-2
V: TRBV4-2
CDR3: ASSPVGQGFHTGELF

J: TRBJ1-5
V: TRBV19
CDR3: ASSTIEGRRVQPQH

J: TRBJ2-3
V: TRBV10-3
CDR3: AITRGSAHTDTQY

J: TRBJ1-1
V: TRBV6-5
CDR3: ASSSRQGSEAF

J: TRBJ1-3
V: TRBV2
CDR3: ASTRSGFPGNTIY